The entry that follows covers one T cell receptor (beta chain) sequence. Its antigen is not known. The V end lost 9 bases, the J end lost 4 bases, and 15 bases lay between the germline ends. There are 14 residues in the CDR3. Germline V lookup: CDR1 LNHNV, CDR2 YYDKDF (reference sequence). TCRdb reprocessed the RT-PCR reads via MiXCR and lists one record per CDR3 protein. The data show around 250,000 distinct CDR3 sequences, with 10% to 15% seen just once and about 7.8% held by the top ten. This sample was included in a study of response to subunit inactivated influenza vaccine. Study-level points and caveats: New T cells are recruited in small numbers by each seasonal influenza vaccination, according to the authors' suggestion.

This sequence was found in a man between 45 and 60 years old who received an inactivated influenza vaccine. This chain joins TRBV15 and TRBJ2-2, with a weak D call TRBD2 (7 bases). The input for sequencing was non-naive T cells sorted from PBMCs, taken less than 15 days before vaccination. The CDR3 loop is CATGGGASTGELFF. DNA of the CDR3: TGTGCCACTGGAGGGGGGGCTAGCACCGGGGAGCTGTTTTTT.